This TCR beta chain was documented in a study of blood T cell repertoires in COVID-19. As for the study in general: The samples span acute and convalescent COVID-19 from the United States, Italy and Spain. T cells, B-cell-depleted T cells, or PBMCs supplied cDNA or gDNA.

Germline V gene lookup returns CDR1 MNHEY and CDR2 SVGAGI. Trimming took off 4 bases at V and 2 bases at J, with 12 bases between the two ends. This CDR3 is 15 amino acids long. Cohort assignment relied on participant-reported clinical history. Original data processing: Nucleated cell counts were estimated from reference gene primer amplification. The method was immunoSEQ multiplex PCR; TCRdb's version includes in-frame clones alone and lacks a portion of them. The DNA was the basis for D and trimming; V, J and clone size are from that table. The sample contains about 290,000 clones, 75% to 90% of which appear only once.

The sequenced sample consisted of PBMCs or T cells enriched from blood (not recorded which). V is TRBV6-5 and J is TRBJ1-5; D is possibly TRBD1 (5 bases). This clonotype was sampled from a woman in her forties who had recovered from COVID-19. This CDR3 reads CASSSLGLRNQPQHF. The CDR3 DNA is TGTGCCAGCAGTTCCTTGGGGCTCCGCAATCAGCCCCAGCATTTT.